This is a list of T cell receptor beta chains from one sample in a study of cytomegalovirus exposure and HLA in healthy donors. Data came from immunoSEQ multiplex PCR; TCRdb stores just in-frame clones and leaves some out. Among nearly 110,000 clones listed, roughly 82% were seen once. Sequencing was done on a sample of PBMCs. The receptors shown here come from a man aged 45-60 years in good health and CMV-seronegative. CDR3s include the opening cysteine and the closing phenylalanine or tryptophan. Each record gives: J gene, clone size, CDR3 length, V gene, D gene, CDR3 protein, CDR3 DNA. The D gene is left open where the match is weak. Clone size is not always given. Where it is, it says once, few, many or a class for expanded clones.

>TRBJ1-5|.|17|TRBV4-2|.
CASSQEVWGDSNQPQHF
TGTGCCAGCAGCCAAGAGGTATGGGGGGATAGCAATCAGCCCCAGCATTTT
>TRBJ2-1|.|14|TRBV28|.
CASSFRRASNEQFF
TGTGCCAGCAGTTTTCGGCGCGCTAGCAATGAGCAGTTCTTC
>TRBJ1-6|.|15|TRBV6-1|TRBD1
CASSGPGQHNSPLHF
TGTGCCAGCAGCGGGCCGGGACAGCATAATTCACCCCTCCACTTT
>TRBJ2-2|.|14|TRBV6-1|.
CASLKEPTAGELFF
TGTGCCAGTTTAAAGGAGCCCACCGCCGGGGAGCTGTTTTTT
>TRBJ1-5|.|14|TRBV4-1|.
CASSEGGYNQPQHF
TGCGCCAGCAGCGAGGGAGGTTACAATCAGCCCCAGCATTTT
>TRBJ2-2|.|16|TRBV11-3|TRBD2
CASKGSGVMNTGELFF
TGTGCCAGCAAGGGCAGCGGGGTTATGAACACCGGGGAGCTGTTTTTT
>TRBJ2-7|.|14|TRBV6-1|.
CASSEGGAPHEQYF
TGTGCCAGCAGTGAGGGGGGGGCCCCCCACGAGCAGTACTTC
>TRBJ1-1|.|13|TRBV6-1|.
CASSELVRIEAFF
TGTGCCAGCAGTGAATTAGTCAGGATTGAAGCTTTCTTT
>TRBJ2-1|.|15|TRBV10-1|.
CASSESKSSYNEQFF
TGCGCCAGCAGTGAGTCGAAGAGCTCCTACAATGAGCAGTTCTTC
>TRBJ1-1|.|14|TRBV14|.
CASSQEFPFLEAFF
TGTGCCAGCAGCCAAGAGTTTCCCTTCTTGGAAGCTTTCTTT
>TRBJ2-1|.|17|TRBV7-9|TRBD2
CASSPPTSGGDYNEQFF
TGTGCCAGCAGCCCACCGACTAGCGGGGGGGACTACAATGAGCAGTTCTTC
>TRBJ1-1|.|14|TRBV28|.
CASSLRGGESEAFF
TGTGCCAGCAGTTTAAGGGGAGGGGAGTCTGAAGCTTTCTTT
>TRBJ2-2|.|15|TRBV13|.
CASSLGLGSPGELFF
TGTGCCAGCAGCTTAGGCCTTGGGAGTCCCGGGGAGCTGTTTTTT
>TRBJ2-7|.|17|TRBV7-9|TRBD2
CASSLGTSATLPYEQYF
TGTGCCAGCAGCTTAGGGACTAGCGCTACCCTCCCGTACGAGCAGTACTTC
>TRBJ2-5|.|19|TRBV19|TRBD1
CASSISGTGTITAKETQYF
TGTGCCAGTAGTATATCGGGGACAGGGACAATTACGGCGAAAGAGACCCAGTACTTC
>TRBJ1-1|.|15|TRBV5-1|TRBD1
CASRGIGTENTEAFF
TGCGCCAGCAGAGGAATAGGGACAGAGAACACTGAAGCTTTCTTT
>TRBJ2-2|once|13|TRBV29-1|.
CSVAGGNTGELFF
TGCAGCGTTGCCGGGGGGAACACCGGGGAGCTGTTTTTT
>TRBJ1-1|.|12|TRBV7-9|TRBD1
CASSSGTAKAFF
TGTGCCAGCAGCTCCGGGACAGCAAAAGCTTTCTTT
>TRBJ2-5|.|15|TRBV11-2|.
CASSLGLGPQETQYF
TGTGCCAGCAGCTTAGGACTTGGCCCACAAGAGACCCAGTACTTC
>TRBJ2-6|.|19|TRBV14|TRBD1
CASSQEWDRGQRGANVLTF
TGTGCCAGCAGCCAAGAGTGGGACAGGGGACAACGTGGGGCCAACGTCCTGACTTTC
>TRBJ2-5|.|15|TRBV11-3|TRBD1
CASSAQTGPQETQYF
TGTGCCAGCTCGGCCCAGACAGGGCCCCAAGAGACCCAGTACTTC
>TRBJ1-6|.|13|TRBV19|TRBD1
CASSITGGSPLHF
TGTGCCAGTAGTATAACAGGGGGATCACCCCTCCACTTT
>TRBJ2-1|.|17|TRBV4-3|TRBD2
CASSQDRSSGSYNEQFF
TGCGCCAGCAGCCAAGATAGGTCTAGCGGGTCCTACAATGAGCAGTTCTTC
>TRBJ2-4|.|16|TRBV27|TRBD2
CASSLSGGLAKNIQYF
TGTGCCAGCAGTCTTAGCGGGGGATTAGCCAAAAACATTCAGTACTTC
>TRBJ1-3|.|18|TRBV18|.
CASSPRPSAGESGNTIYF
TGTGCCAGCTCACCACGCCCCTCGGCAGGGGAGTCTGGAAACACCATATATTTT
>TRBJ2-2|.|15|TRBV6-5|TRBD2
CASKVPAGAAGELFF
TGTGCCAGCAAGGTCCCAGCGGGGGCCGCCGGGGAGCTGTTTTTT
>TRBJ2-5|.|13|TRBV7-9|TRBD1
CASRGQGEETQYF
TGTGCCAGCAGAGGACAGGGGGAAGAGACCCAGTACTTC
>TRBJ1-4|few|14|TRBV28|.
CASRKGPQGEKLFF
TGTGCCAGCAGGAAGGGGCCTCAGGGTGAAAAACTGTTTTTT
>TRBJ1-5|.|15|TRBV11-2|.
CASSLSDSPNQPQHF
TGTGCCAGCAGCTTAAGTGACAGCCCCAATCAGCCCCAGCATTTT
>TRBJ1-1|.|12|TRBV6-5|TRBD1
CASSRTGVEAFF
TGTGCCAGCAGTAGGACAGGGGTTGAAGCTTTCTTT
>TRBJ1-6|.|16|TRBV28|.
CASSFVRGEGNSPLHF
TGTGCCAGCAGTTTTGTCAGGGGAGAAGGTAATTCACCCCTCCACTTT
>TRBJ1-1|.|14|TRBV11-3|TRBD1
CASSVTGGVGEAFF
TGTGCCAGCAGCGTAACAGGGGGCGTCGGTGAAGCTTTCTTT
>TRBJ2-2|.|17|TRBV7-9|.
CASSRIGAGQITGELFF
TGTGCCAGCAGCCGAATCGGGGCGGGACAGATCACCGGGGAGCTGTTTTTT
>TRBJ2-5|once|19|TRBV7-8|TRBD2
CASSPYLLAGALQQETQYF
TGTGCCAGCAGCCCGTACCTACTAGCGGGGGCCTTACAGCAAGAGACCCAGTACTTC
>TRBJ2-7|.|14|TRBV2|TRBD1
CASSVGQGAYEQYF
TGTGCCAGCAGTGTGGGCCAGGGGGCCTACGAGCAGTACTTC
>TRBJ1-2|.|13|TRBV10-1|.
CASSAGTSASYTF
TGCGCCAGCAGCGCCGGGACATCAGCCAGCTACACCTTC
>TRBJ1-2|.|14|TRBV29-1|.
CSVEKGGTNYGYTF
TGCAGCGTTGAAAAGGGGGGGACTAACTATGGCTACACCTTC
>TRBJ2-7|.|13|TRBV5-1|TRBD1
CASSGQGVYEQYF
TGCGCCAGCAGCGGACAGGGGGTCTACGAGCAGTACTTC
>TRBJ1-1|.|18|TRBV10-3|.
CAISGPEVGSRMNTEAFF
TGTGCCATCAGTGGTCCCGAAGTTGGGAGCAGGATGAACACTGAAGCTTTCTTT
>TRBJ2-1|once|15|TRBV7-2|TRBD1
CASSSSGTGYNEQFF
TGTGCCAGCAGCTCTTCCGGGACAGGATACAATGAGCAGTTCTTC
>TRBJ2-7|.|13|TRBV18|TRBD1
CASSPDRGHEQYF
TGTGCCAGCTCTCCGGACAGGGGACACGAGCAGTACTTC
>TRBJ1-5|.|15|TRBV7-2|TRBD1
CASSLGSGGSQPQHF
TGTGCCAGCAGCTTGGGATCAGGGGGCTCGCAGCCCCAGCATTTT
>TRBJ2-1|.|15|TRBV7-6|TRBD2
CASSLSGGENNEQFF
TGTGCCAGCAGCTTGAGCGGGGGAGAAAACAATGAGCAGTTCTTC
>TRBJ1-1|.|19|TRBV5-1|.
CASSLGGIRVPLSRTEAFF
TGCGCCAGCAGCCTTGGAGGGATCCGGGTCCCTCTATCGAGGACTGAAGCTTTCTTT
>TRBJ2-2|.|16|TRBV19|TRBD2
CASHPLPGLGSGELFF
TGTGCCAGTCATCCTCTTCCGGGACTAGGATCCGGGGAGCTGTTTTTT
>TRBJ1-1|.|15|TRBV27|.
CASSLFQGMNTEAFF
TGTGCCAGCAGTTTATTTCAGGGCATGAACACTGAAGCTTTCTTT
>TRBJ1-1|.|12|TRBV2|TRBD1
CASRQTGGEAFF
TGTGCCAGCAGACAGACAGGGGGTGAAGCTTTCTTT
>TRBJ1-4|.|10|TRBV30|.
CAWAREKLFF
TGTGCCTGGGCGCGGGAAAAACTGTTTTTT
>TRBJ2-1|.|16|TRBV13|TRBD2
CASSLGYRGGRDEQFF
TGTGCCAGCAGCTTAGGCTACCGGGGGGGCCGCGATGAGCAGTTCTTC
>TRBJ1-5|.|15|TRBV6-5|TRBD1
CASSWAGGSNQPQHF
TGTGCCAGCAGTTGGGCAGGGGGTAGCAATCAGCCCCAGCATTTT
>TRBJ2-4|.|16|TRBV10-3|.
CAIADSKAIAKNIQYF
TGTGCCATCGCGGACTCAAAAGCCATAGCCAAAAACATTCAGTACTTC
>TRBJ2-3|.|15|TRBV11-2|TRBD2
CASSFGGGPTDTQYF
TGTGCCAGCAGCTTCGGCGGGGGGCCCACAGATACGCAGTATTTT
>TRBJ2-3|once|15|TRBV6-6|TRBD2
CASSYLSGSTDTQYF
TGTGCCAGCAGTTACCTTAGCGGGAGCACAGATACGCAGTATTTT